The present entry profiles one TCR beta chain with its context. This clone showed up just once. No antigen is known for it. No qualities accompany the bases; no much larger clone lies one base away. This record belongs to a study of shared clonotypes between healthy human individuals (dated by TCRdb to 2019 to 2021). For context, the study as a whole: A couple of women and three men aged 18 to 49 years were included in the cohort. Different laboratories and diverse techniques were used to prepare libraries and sequence TCR repertoires, to increase sequencing depth and limit assay-specific biases. For each donor, CD4 naive and CD4 memory were each run on three plates, CD8 naive on two plates, and CD8 memory on one plate. To estimate repertoire size and how much clonotype sharing occurs between individuals, the study deeply sequenced the blood TCR repertoires of several healthy adults. Per donor, leukapheresis produced somewhere between about 0.94 and 9 billion PBMCs.

Trimming takes 5 bases off V and 7 bases off J; junction bases not matched to a gene: 5. The CDR3 covers 14 residues, taking in both the cysteine and the phenylalanine. The CDR3 DNA has 42 bases and is translated from base 1. Taken from the germline V gene (reference sequence), the CDR1 and CDR2 loops are PRHDT and FYEKMQ. Broader findings and caveats from the paper: Sharing across a handful of donors was observed for approximately 5% of naive CD4, over 3% of naive CD8, about 2.5% of memory CD4, and roughly 0.4% of memory CD8 clonotypes. The small number of donors limited the genetic and exposure-history diversity represented. Compared with non-shared clonotypes, the clonotypes found in all four sorted-subset donors had higher generation probabilities. Naive subsets generally had larger estimated clonotype richness than memory subsets. Even with the large sequencing depth, rarefaction of the sorted-subset datasets indicated that sequencing was incomplete. Sampling was limited to blood, and TCR repertoires in tissue likely differ from TCR repertoires in blood. Pairwise subsampling led to the expectation that sequencing depth would affect the degree of clonotype sharing among donors.

The donors were healthy, HIV-negative adults who had no recently reported acute infections or vaccinations. All donors were Caucasian adults living in Nashville, Tennessee, USA. CD4+ T cells were enriched by magnetic negative selection, after which naive cells were positively selected on CD45RA and the negative fraction was taken as the memory subset. Blood was obtained by leukapheresis, after which PBMCs were separated by Ficoll-Histopaque density gradient centrifugation and cryopreserved in liquid nitrogen vapor phase. Analytical flow cytometry was used to check the purity and quantity of each magnetically sorted T cell population. Genomic DNA was isolated from every sorted fraction and measured by UV absorbance on a Nanodrop 2000c. Using the deep immunoSEQ assay, TCR CDR3 regions were amplified from genomic DNA by multiplex PCR. Extracted genomic DNA from each cell subset was distributed evenly across all wells of several immunoSEQ 96-well plates, and each plate was treated as a replicate. Each replicate PCR for sorted subsets received around 0.2 ug genomic DNA, equal to 28,000 or so T cell genomes. Purified libraries were measured with a Qubit 3.0 fluorometer, size-checked on a Bioanalyzer 2100, and measured again with the KAPA Library Quantification kit. Every immunoSEQ 96-well plate was sequenced on a separate single-read 150-cycle Illumina NextSeq 550 flow cell. The authors processed their data as follows. The immunoSEQ output contained only junctional sequences without quality scores, so filtering could not match that applied to full-length reads. Sequences were annotated with PyIR, a Python wrapper for IgBLAST v1.9, and V/J genes and CDR3 were assigned using IMGT germline references. Reads were removed for weak V/J assignments (E-value above 1e-6), missing CDR3, stop codons, out-of-frame junctions, or ambiguous translated residues. V3J clonotypes were defined as sequences sharing an identical inferred V gene, J gene, and CDR3 amino acid sequence. The percentage overlap between two repertoires was calculated by dividing the number of shared unique clonotypes by the size of the smaller repertoire. Three approaches were used to assess repertoire richness: RTK rarefaction, the Chao1 estimator, and Recon v2.1 estimates of unobserved clonotypes. Generation probabilities for all TCRbeta clonotypes obtained by the gDNA method from a handful of donors were computed using OLGA. TCRdb took over this immuneACCESS table, retaining in-frame rearrangements with V and J assigned. Such tables are incomplete; in checked studies, under half of the missing clones stem from an unresolved V gene, and the remainder is unexplained. V, J and clone size derive from that table, while D and trimming were established from the DNA sequence. Recorded for this sample are about 1 million clones; roughly 80% of them occurred a single time. The ten biggest clones cover approximately 1.5% of the sample.

The sequence was collected from a man aged 18-30 years in good health. Input material: memory CD4+ T cells sorted from blood. The intended sense of this specimen's cell subset or site label: CD45RA-negative fraction. Recombination joined TRBV13 with TRBJ2-7; 13 bases in the junction line up with TRBD2. The sequence in DNA is TGTGCCAGCAGCCTCCAGGGACTAGCGGGGGAGCAGTACTTC. It is translated as CASSLQGLAGEQYF.